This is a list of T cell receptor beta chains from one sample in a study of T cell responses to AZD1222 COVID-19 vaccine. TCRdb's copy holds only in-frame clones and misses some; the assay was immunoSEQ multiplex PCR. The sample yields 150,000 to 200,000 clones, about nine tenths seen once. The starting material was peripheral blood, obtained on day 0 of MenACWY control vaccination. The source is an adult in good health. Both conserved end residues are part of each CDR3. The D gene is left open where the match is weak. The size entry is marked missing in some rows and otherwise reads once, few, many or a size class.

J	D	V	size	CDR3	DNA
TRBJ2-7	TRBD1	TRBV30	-	CAWSDRDRGWYEQYF	TGTGCCTGGAGTGACCGGGACAGGGGGTGGTACGAGCAGTACTTC
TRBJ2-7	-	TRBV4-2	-	CASSQTGSYEQYF	TGTGCCAGCAGCCAAACGGGGTCCTACGAGCAGTACTTC
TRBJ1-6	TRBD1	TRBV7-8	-	CASSFNGQGNSPLHF	TGTGCCAGCAGCTTTAATGGACAGGGAAATTCACCCCTCCACTTT
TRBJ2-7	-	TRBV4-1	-	CASSQEQGYEQYF	TGCGCCAGCAGCCAAGAACAGGGATACGAGCAGTACTTC
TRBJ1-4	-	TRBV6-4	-	CASSESLWSPLFF	TGTGCCAGCAGTGAATCTCTCTGGTCTCCACTGTTTTTT
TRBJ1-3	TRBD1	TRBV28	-	CASTKDRAGNTIYF	TGTGCCAGCACCAAGGACAGGGCTGGAAACACCATATATTTT
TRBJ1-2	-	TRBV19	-	CASSDPGDHGYTF	TGTGCCAGTAGCGATCCGGGGGACCATGGCTACACCTTC
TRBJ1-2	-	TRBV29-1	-	CSVRTANYGYTF	TGCAGCGTCCGGACCGCTAACTATGGCTACACCTTC
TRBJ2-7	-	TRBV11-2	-	CASSLGLYEQYF	TGTGCCAGCAGCTTAGGCCTCTACGAGCAGTACTTC
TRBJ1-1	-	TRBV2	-	CASTVGMNTEAFF	TGTGCCAGCACTGTTGGGATGAACACTGAAGCTTTCTTT
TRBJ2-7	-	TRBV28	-	CASSKDAYEQYF	TGTGCCAGCAGTAAGGACGCATACGAGCAGTACTTC
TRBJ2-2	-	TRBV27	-	CASTTTNTGELFF	TGTGCCAGCACTACTACGAACACCGGGGAGCTGTTTTTT
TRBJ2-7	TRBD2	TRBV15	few	CATSRGLAGEQYF	TGTGCCACCAGCAGAGGGCTAGCGGGTGAGCAGTACTTC
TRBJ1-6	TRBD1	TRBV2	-	CASSLTGGESPLHF	TGTGCCAGCAGTTTGACAGGGGGAGAATCACCCCTCCACTTT